This TCR beta chain was captured in a study of blood T cell repertoires in COVID-19. Ages ranged from about 18 to 89 years, with residence in fewer than 25 US areas. Two negative PCRs, clearance, or symptom resolution had been documented for recovered Cohort 3 donors. Authors' data handling: Amplification of reference gene primers was used by the study to estimate nucleated cell counts. Data came from immunoSEQ multiplex PCR; TCRdb stores just in-frame clones and leaves some out. That table supplies the V and J calls and clone size; D and trimming were determined from the DNA. The table records 220,000 or so clones, roughly four fifths of them present only once. The clonotype originates from a woman in her sixties who had recovered from COVID-19. The sequenced sample was PBMCs or T cells enriched from blood (not recorded which).

CDR3 protein: CATRRQGFSNEQFF. Here the CDR3 DNA reads TGTGCCACCAGGAGACAGGGTTTCTCCAATGAGCAGTTCTTC. This chain uses TRBV15 with TRBJ2-1; 7 bases agree with TRBD1. CDR3 size: 14 residues. Germline values: CDR1 LNHNV, CDR2 YYDKDF (reference sequence). V lost 6 bases to trimming and J lost 6 bases; unmatched junction nucleotides: 8.